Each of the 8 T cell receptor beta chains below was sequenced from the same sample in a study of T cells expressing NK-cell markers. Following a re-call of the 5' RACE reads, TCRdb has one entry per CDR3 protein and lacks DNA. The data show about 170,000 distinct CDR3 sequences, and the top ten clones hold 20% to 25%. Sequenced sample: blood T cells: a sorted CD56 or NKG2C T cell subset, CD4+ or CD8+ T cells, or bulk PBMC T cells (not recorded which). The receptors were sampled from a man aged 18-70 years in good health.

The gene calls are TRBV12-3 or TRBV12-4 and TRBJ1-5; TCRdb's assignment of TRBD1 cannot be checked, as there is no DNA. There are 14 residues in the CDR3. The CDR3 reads CASSPTVTNQPQHF.

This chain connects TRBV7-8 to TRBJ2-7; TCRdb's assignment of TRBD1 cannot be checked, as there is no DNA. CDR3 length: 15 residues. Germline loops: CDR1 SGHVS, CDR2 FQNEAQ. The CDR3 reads CASSFRTGGQYEQYF.

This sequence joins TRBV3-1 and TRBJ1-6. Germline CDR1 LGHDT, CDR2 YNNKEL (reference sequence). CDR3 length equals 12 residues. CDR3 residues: CASSQDLRAFHF.

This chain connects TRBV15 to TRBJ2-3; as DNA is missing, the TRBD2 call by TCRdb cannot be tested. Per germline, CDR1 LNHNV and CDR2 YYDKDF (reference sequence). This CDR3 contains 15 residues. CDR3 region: CATSPRGYPTDTQYF.

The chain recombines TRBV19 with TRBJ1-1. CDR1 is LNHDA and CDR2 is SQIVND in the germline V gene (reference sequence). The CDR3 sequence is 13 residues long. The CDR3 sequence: CASRTGTYTEAFF.

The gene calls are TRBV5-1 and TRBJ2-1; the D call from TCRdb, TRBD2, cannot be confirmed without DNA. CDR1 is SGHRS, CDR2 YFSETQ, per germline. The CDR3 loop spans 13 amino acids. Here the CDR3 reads CASSPEVAGDEFF.

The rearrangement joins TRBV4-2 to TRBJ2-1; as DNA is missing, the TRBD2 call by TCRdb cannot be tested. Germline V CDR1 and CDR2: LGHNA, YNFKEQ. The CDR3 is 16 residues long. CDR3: CASSPGGGLVGNEQFF.

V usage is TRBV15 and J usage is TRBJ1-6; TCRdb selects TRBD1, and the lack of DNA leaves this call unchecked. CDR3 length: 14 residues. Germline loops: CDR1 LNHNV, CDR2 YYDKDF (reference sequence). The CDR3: CATRGQAEGSPLHF.